Listed here are 21 T cell receptor beta chains from one sample, sequenced in a study of identical twins. MiXCR, applied by TCRdb to the 5' RACE reads, yields one record per CDR3 protein. The table lists some 660,000 distinct CDR3 sequences, 8.6% of them singletons. This same sample was also taken into another study, of yellow fever vaccine responses in identical twins.

The material sequenced was PBMCs. All receptors derive from a woman between 18 and 30 years old in good health.

The rearrangement uses TRBV7-2 and TRBJ1-6, with TRBD1 identical over 11 bases. Germline V lookup: CDR1 SGHTA, CDR2 FQGNSA. The V gene end was trimmed by 6 bases and the J gene end by 7 bases; junction bases not matched to a gene: 5. This CDR3 has 15 amino acids. CDR3 DNA: TGTGCCAGCAGTTGGACAGGGGGCGGAAATTCACCCCTCCACTTT. Translated: CASSWTGGGNSPLHF.

The genes are TRBV7-3 and TRBJ2-3, with TRBD2 matching 10 bases. There are 16 residues in the CDR3. Germline values: CDR1 SGHTA, CDR2 FQGTGA. V dropped 5 bases and J dropped 6; count of bases not matched to a gene: 11. The CDR3 coding sequence is TGTGCCAGCAGCCCAGTAGCGGGGGGACCAGGGGATACGCAGTATTTT. It yields the protein CASSPVAGGPGDTQYF. The entire variable domain, with the rest obtained from reference TRBV7-3 and TRBJ2-3, is as follows: GAGVSQTPSNKVTEKGKYVELRCDPISGHTALYWYRQSLGQGPEFLIYFQGTGAADDSGLPNDRFFAVRPEGSVSTLKIQRTERGDSAVYLCASSPVAGGPGDTQYFGPGTRLTVL.

The J gene is TRBJ2-7, the V gene TRBV20-1; TRBD2 matches at 11 bases. V was clipped by 4 bases and J by 1 base; unmatched bases: 9. Germline-derived CDR1 and CDR2 are DFQATT and SNEGSKA (reference sequence). This CDR3 comprises 16 residues. In DNA form, the CDR3 reads TGCAGTGCTATAATGCTCGTAGCGGGGGGGTCCTACGAGCAGTACTTC. Residues: CSAIMLVAGGSYEQYF.

The chain has TRBV7-2 and TRBJ2-5, with D possibly called TRBD1 or TRBD2 (7 bases each). The V end was cut by 5 bases, the J end by 5 bases, with 21 bases between. Germline loops: CDR1 SGHTA, CDR2 FQGNSA. This CDR3 is 16 amino acids long. The CDR3 nucleotides read TGTGCCAGCAGCGCACCGACAGGGACTATAAGTGAGACCCAGTACTTC. The encoded protein is CASSAPTGTISETQYF. The full variable domain, with the rest looked up from reference TRBV7-2 and TRBJ2-5, is GAGVSQSPSNKVTEKGKDVELRCDPISGHTALYWYRQSLGQGLEFLIYFQGNSAPDKSGLPSDRFSAERTGGSVSTLTIQRTQQEDSAVYLCASSAPTGTISETQYFGPGTRLLVL.

This clonotype was counted many times. The genes are TRBV27 and TRBJ2-1, with 9 bases identical to TRBD2. V lost 2 bases, J lost 7 bases, and 6 bases stayed unmatched. Germline assignment: CDR1 MNHEY and CDR2 SMNVEV (reference sequence). CDR3 length: 15 amino acids. The CDR3, as DNA: TGTGCCAGCAGTTTACGGCGGGGGGGATTGAATGAGCAGTTCTTC. Protein: CASSLRRGGLNEQFF.

The table lists this clonotype with a few counts. V gene TRBV6-1 combines with J gene TRBJ1-1, with D unclear. Trimming pared 6 bases from V and 1 base from J, leaving 9 bases between. The CDR3 covers 13 residues. Germline CDR1 and CDR2: MNHNS and SASEGT. CDR3 nucleotide sequence: TGTGCCAGCAGAAGGGCCGCGAACACTGAAGCTTTCTTT. Its translation: CASRRAANTEAFF.

This clonotype is a singleton in its sample. The V call is TRBV5-5, the J call TRBJ2-7; D gene uncertain. CDR1 SGHKS and CDR2 YYEKEE come from the germline V gene (reference sequence). The CDR3 spans 14 residues. Trimming removed 3 bases at V and 2 bases at J, with 12 bases between. CDR3: CASSSIQSTYEQYF. The DNA for the CDR3 is TGTGCCAGCAGCTCAATACAGAGTACCTACGAGCAGTACTTC.

This clonotype was seen ten or more times. This chain connects TRBV12-3 or TRBV12-4 to TRBJ2-3, with 9 bases that match TRBD1. V was clipped by 4 bases and J by 0 bases; unmatched bases: 2. This CDR3 is built from 15 residues. The CDR3 reads CASSSDRGSTDTQYF. In DNA form, the CDR3 reads TGTGCCAGCAGTTCGGACAGGGGAAGCACAGATACGCAGTATTTT.

This clonotype was detected ten times or more. At one of its ends the junction is not consistent with the germline gene, which may arise from a read error. The J gene is TRBJ2-5, the V gene TRBV12-3 or TRBV12-4; 8 bases are a match to TRBD1. The CDR3 spans 11 residues. CDR3 sequence: CASSLDRGRNF. In DNA form, the CDR3 reads TGTGCCAGCAGTCTCGACAGGGGACGGAACTTC.

This clonotype was observed a handful of times. The rearrangement links TRBV29-1 to TRBJ1-1, with D perhaps matching TRBD1 (5 bases). Germline CDR1 reads SQVTM; CDR2 reads ANQGSEA. The CDR3 runs to 12 residues. The V end was cut by 7 bases, the J end by 0 bases, with 9 bases between. The CDR3 sequence: CSGDFMNTEAFF. In DNA form, the CDR3 reads TGCAGCGGGGACTTCATGAACACTGAAGCTTTCTTT.

The J gene is TRBJ2-1, the V gene TRBV6-2 or TRBV6-3; D may correspond to TRBD1 or TRBD2 (5 bases each). V was shortened by 0 bases and J by 9 bases, with 12 bases between the two germline ends. The CDR3 is made up of 14 amino acids. Germline V gene sequence: CDR1 MNHEY, CDR2 SVGEGT. CDR3 nucleotide sequence: TGTGCCAGCAGTTACTCCGATACTAGGGGTGAGCAGTTCTTC. Translated, it gives CASSYSDTRGEQFF.

This clonotype was detected many times. The rearrangement links TRBV6-1 to TRBJ1-5; 8 bases match TRBD1. Looked up from germline, CDR1 is MNHNS and CDR2 is SASEGT. Germline trimming cut 6 bases from V and 7 bases from J; bases unmatched to any gene: 8. This CDR3 has 14 amino acids. DNA of the CDR3: TGTGCCAGCAGAAATGGGGACAGGCTCCAGCCCCAGCATTTT. Translation gives CASRNGDRLQPQHF.

There are many counts of this clonotype. The rearrangement joins TRBV20-1 to TRBJ2-7; the match to TRBD1 covers 7 bases. Germline V gene lookup returns CDR1 DFQATT and CDR2 SNEGSKA (reference sequence). The CDR3 runs 11 residues. V trimming: 6 bases; J trimming: 7 bases; junction bases outside the gene matches: 6. The CDR3 loop is CSAKDRTEQYF. The CDR3 region has the DNA TGCAGTGCAAAGGACAGGACTGAGCAGTACTTC.

In this sample, this clonotype turned up many times. This chain uses TRBV11-1 with TRBJ2-3; TRBD2 matches 11 bases. The CDR3 sequence is 19 residues long. Per germline, CDR1 SGHAT and CDR2 FQDESV (reference sequence). Trimming at V came to 5 bases and at J to 4 bases, leaving 17 bases not matched to a gene. The CDR3 spells CASSPTSPLAGVIPDTQYF. The CDR3 DNA reads TGTGCCAGCAGCCCCACTAGCCCACTAGCGGGAGTCATCCCAGATACGCAGTATTTT.

The table lists this clonotype with many counts. The rearrangement joins TRBV12-3 or TRBV12-4 to TRBJ1-6; D might be TRBD1 (5 bases). V shed 1 base and J shed 14 bases, with 9 bases lying between them. CDR3 size: 12 residues. CDR3 in DNA: TGTGCCAGCAGTTTAGGGGGCATCGCCCTCCACTTT. Translating gives CASSLGGIALHF.

This clonotype was counted many times. V gene TRBV10-3 combines with J gene TRBJ2-3; D is possibly TRBD1 or TRBD2 (5 bases each). This CDR3 has 14 residues. Germline V gives CDR1 ENHRY, CDR2 SYGVKD. V lost 2 bases and J 4 bases, leaving 10 bases between the germline ends. The CDR3 DNA follows: TGTGCCATCAGTGAGGGACACGGGGCAGATACGCAGTATTTT. This encodes CAISEGHGADTQYF.

This clonotype showed up just a few times. The chain joins TRBV6-1 to TRBJ2-1; 7 bases match TRBD2. In germline, CDR1 is MNHNS, CDR2 SASEGT. There are 17 residues in the CDR3. V lost 4 bases and J lost 0; bases outside the gene matches: 9. CDR3 sequence (DNA): TGTGCCAGCAGTGGAAGAACTGGGGGGGGCTCCTACAATGAGCAGTTCTTC. Its protein is CASSGRTGGGSYNEQFF.

The chain recombines TRBV18 with TRBJ2-4; D is unresolved. The CDR3 runs 14 residues. V lost 6 bases and J lost 4, with 13 bases in between. Germline-derived CDR1 and CDR2 are KGHSH and LQKENI. The CDR3 nucleotides are TGTGCCAGCTCGTCCGGACGGAAGAAAAACATTCAGTACTTC. Translated, it gives CASSSGRKKNIQYF.

This clonotype has just a few counts. This sequence joins TRBV9 and TRBJ2-2, with 9 bases matching TRBD1. The CDR3 totals 16 residues. V trimming: 0 bases; J trimming: 5 bases; junction bases outside the gene matches: 5. The germline gives CDR1 SGDLS, CDR2 YYNGEE. CDR3 region: CASSVVGQGMTGELFF. The CDR3 DNA follows: TGTGCCAGCAGCGTAGTTGGACAGGGGATGACCGGGGAGCTGTTTTTT.

This clonotype was detected many times. V and J are TRBV5-5 and TRBJ2-5, with 9 bases fitting TRBD2. CDR3 length: 15 residues. The V and J ends lost 4 bases and 2 bases, in that order; junction bases with no gene match: 6. In germline, CDR1 is SGHKS, CDR2 YYEKEE (reference sequence). CDR3 DNA: TGTGCCAGCAGCATCCTAACTAGCGGGCAAGAGACCCAGTACTTC. Its protein product is CASSILTSGQETQYF.

The CDR3 DNA sequence: TGTGCCAGCAGTTGGGGGCCCACAGATACGCAGTATTTT. It codes for CASSWGPTDTQYF. The genes are TRBV28 and TRBJ2-3, with D maybe TRBD1 (6 bases). CDR1 is MDHEN and CDR2 is SYDVKM in the germline V gene. Trimming took 4 bases from V and 2 from J, leaving 7 bases between them. This CDR3 comprises 13 residues.